The 20 T cell receptor beta chains below come from one sample, sequenced in a study of T cells in women clearing cervical HPV infection. The assay was immunoSEQ multiplex PCR, and TCRdb's table has in-frame clones only and misses some. Its table records 15,000 to 20,000 clones. The source material was blood buffy coat. Receptors originate from a woman between 18 and 70 years old with a cervical HPV16 infection that either progressed to CIN3+ or cleared (not recorded which).

A remark on this clone: The read ends 3 residues before the CDR3 terminus; that terminus is restored from the germline J gene. This chain connects TRBV5-1 to TRBJ2-3; possible D gene TRBD2, 5 bases. The V gene lost 1 base and the J gene lost 2 bases, with 11 bases spanning the gap. CDR1 SGHRS and CDR2 YFSETQ come from the germline V gene. The CDR3 has 15 amino acids. CDR3 DNA (partial): TGCGCCAGCAGCTTGAGGCAAGACTACACAGATACG. This gives the protein CASSLRQDYTDT. The entire CDR3 reads CASSLRQDYTDTQYF. Full variable domain (remainder filled in from reference TRBV5-1 and TRBJ2-3): KAGVTQTPRYLIKTRGQQVTLSCSPISGHRSVSWYQQTPGQGLQFLFEYFSETQRNKGNFPGRFSGRQFSNSRSEMNVSTLELGDSALYLCASSLRQDYTDTQYFGPGTRLTVL.

On this clone itself: The read stops 3 residues short of the end of the CDR3; the missing end is completed from the germline J gene. The genes are TRBV2 and TRBJ2-3; tentative D call: TRBD2 (5 bases). Germline V gene data show CDR1 as SNHLY and CDR2 as FYNNEI. Trimming removed 7 bases from V and 4 bases from J, with 9 bases in between. This CDR3 has 12 residues. CDR3 bases read: TGTGCCAGCAAAGACTACTCAGATACG. Protein sequence: CASKDYSDT. The whole CDR3 sequence is CASKDYSDTQYF. The full variable domain, its missing parts supplied by reference TRBV2 and TRBJ2-3, is EPEVTQTPSHQVTQMGQEVILRCVPISNHLYFYWYRQILGQKVEFLVSFYNNEISEKSEIFDDQFSVERPDGSNFTLKIRSTKLEDSAMYFCASKDYSDTQYFGPGTRLTVL.

Note on this clone: Sequencing ends 3 residues short of the CDR3 end; the germline J gene provides the rest. This rearrangement joins TRBV19 to TRBJ1-2, with 7 bases lining up with TRBD1. The CDR3 is 18 residues long. Unmatched junction bases numbered 14, after V lost 4 bases and J lost 0 bases. The germline V gene has CDR1 LNHDA and CDR2 SQIVND (reference sequence). CDR3 sequence reads: CASSTDSGGALANYGYTF. The CDR3 DNA, read in part, is TGTGCCAGTAGTACGGACTCAGGGGGAGCTTTAGCTAACTATGGC.

Points on this clone: Read sequence stops 3 residues before the CDR3 end, and the germline J gene provides the missing end. The rearrangement links TRBV19 to TRBJ1-3; tentative D call: TRBD1 (5 bases). CDR1 LNHDA and CDR2 SQIVND come from the germline V gene (reference sequence). The germline V and J ends were trimmed by 3 bases and 2 bases, with 8 bases remaining between them. The CDR3 runs to 14 residues. Partial CDR3 DNA: TGTGCCAGTAGTATCGGGGGGGCTGGAAACACC. It encodes CASSIGGAGNT. The entire CDR3 sequence reads CASSIGGAGNTIYF. Supplemented by reference TRBV19 and TRBJ1-3, the full variable domain reads DGGITQSPKYLFRKEGQNVTLSCEQNLNHDAMYWYRQDPGQGLRLIYYSQIVNDFQKGDIAEGYSVSREKKESFPLTVTSAQKNPTAFYLCASSIGGAGNTIYFGEGSWLTVV.

About this clone itself: The CDR3 end is not reached by the read, which stops 3 residues before it; the germline J gene fills it in. The chain combines TRBV6-2 or TRBV6-3 with TRBJ1-2; possibly TRBD1 for D (5 bases). Trimming took 5 bases from V and 4 from J, leaving 8 bases between them. Germline lookup yields CDR1 MNHEY and CDR2 SVGEGT. The CDR3 has 12 residues. The covered CDR3 bases are TGTGCCAGCAGTCTCAGGGTCTATGGC. It specifies CASSLRVYG. The full-length CDR3 reads as CASSLRVYGYTF.

Concerning this clone: The read terminates 3 residues before the CDR3 end, so the remaining end is supplied by the germline J gene. The J gene is TRBJ2-3, the V gene TRBV5-1; D remains unclear. Per germline, CDR1 SGHRS and CDR2 YFSETQ. The CDR3 sequence is 13 residues long. V gave up 3 bases and J gave up 2 bases, with 7 bases separating them. CDR3 DNA (partial): TGCGCCAGCAGCTCGGTTAACACAGATACG. It specifies CASSSVNTDT. In full, the CDR3 is CASSSVNTDTQYF.

As regards this clone: The read ends 3 residues early relative to the CDR3; the germline J gene fills the gap. The chain links TRBV7-9 to TRBJ1-1, with D perhaps matching TRBD1 (5 bases). The V and J ends lost 1 base and 7 bases respectively, with 7 bases between them. The germline V gene has CDR1 SEHNR and CDR2 FQNEAQ (reference sequence). This CDR3 is 12 amino acids long. CDR3 residues: CASSLGTLEAFF. The sequenced CDR3 bases are TGTGCCAGCAGCTTAGGGACACTTGAA.

In regard to this clone: Read data end 3 residues before the CDR3 end; the end is taken from the germline J gene. This chain uses TRBV18 with TRBJ1-2, with D possibly matching TRBD1 (6 bases). Trimming cost V 3 bases and J 5 bases, with 19 bases left between them. CDR1 and CDR2 (germline): KGHSH, LQKENI. CDR3 length: 16 amino acids. The sequenced CDR3 bases are TGTGCCAGCTCACCCCTCCGAGAGGGGGAGAGGTATGGC. This translates into CASSPLREGERYG. The complete CDR3 reads CASSPLREGERYGYTF.

Remarks on this clone: From the germline J gene comes the end of the CDR3, since the read stops 3 residues before it. This chain uses TRBV7-2 with TRBJ2-7; TRBD2 is a possible D gene (6 bases). The CDR3 covers 12 residues. V was clipped by 5 bases and J by 6 bases, with 11 bases between them. From germline, CDR1 is SGHTA and CDR2 FQGNSA. Partial CDR3 DNA: TGTGCCAGCAGCCCCTCGGGGGTCGAG. This sequence encodes CASSPSGVE. The CDR3 in full is CASSPSGVEQYF.

Considering frequency, this clone is medium-sized. The CDR3 end falls 3 residues outside the read, so it is completed with the germline J gene. The gene calls are TRBV7-2 and TRBJ2-1; 12 bases are shared with TRBD2. The CDR3 has 15 amino acids. V was clipped by 3 bases and J by 6 bases; unmatched bases: 3. Germline loops: CDR1 SGHTA, CDR2 FQGNSA. The sequenced part of the CDR3 DNA is TGTGCCAGCAGCTTGCTAGCGGGGGGGGGCAATGAG. Translated: CASSLLAGGGNE. The entire CDR3 protein reads CASSLLAGGGNEQFF.

In the case of this clone: The read terminates 3 residues ahead of where the CDR3 ends, so the germline J gene completes it. The chain carries TRBV28 and TRBJ1-2; 8 positions match TRBD1. This CDR3 contains 14 residues. V lost 4 bases and J lost 6; bases outside the gene matches: 7. Germline CDR1 MDHEN, CDR2 SYDVKM. The sequenced part of the CDR3 DNA is TGTGCCAGCAGTTCGGACAGGGATCGGGATGGC. Translated: CASSSDRDRDG. The full-length CDR3 reads as CASSSDRDRDGYTF.

Of note for this clone: The CDR3 end is not reached by the read, which stops 3 residues before it; the germline J gene fills it in. The rearrangement links TRBV20-1 to TRBJ2-3; 11 positions match TRBD2. The CDR3 length is 15 residues. The V gene's germline CDR1 is DFQATT and CDR2 SNEGSKA (reference sequence). V lost 6 bases to trimming and J lost 2 bases; unmatched junction nucleotides: 7. This CDR3 reads CSAEELAGATDTQYF. The CDR3 bases that were read are TGCAGTGCCGAAGAACTAGCGGGGGCCACAGATACG.

Note on this clone: The DNA ends 3 residues before the CDR3 does, and the rest of the CDR3 is filled in from the germline J gene. V is TRBV7-2 and J is TRBJ2-7, with D maybe TRBD1 (6 bases). The CDR3 runs to 14 residues. Germline CDR1 SGHTA, CDR2 FQGNSA. Trimming cost V 2 bases and J 2 bases, with 10 bases left between them. Partial CDR3 DNA: TGTGCCAGCAGCTTAACCCCAGGGGCCTACGAG. This sequence encodes CASSLTPGAYE. The full CDR3 is CASSLTPGAYEQYF.

Turning to this clone: The sequenced fragment ends 3 residues before the CDR3 boundary, so the rest is inferred from the germline J gene. The J gene is TRBJ1-5, the V gene TRBV2, with D tentatively TRBD1 (5 bases). The CDR3 extends over 15 amino acids. CDR1 and CDR2 (germline): SNHLY, FYNNEI. With 4 bases removed from V and 1 base from J, the gap between germline ends came to 11 bases. The CDR3 bases that were read are TGTGCCAGCAGTGTACAGGTAGGGAGCAATCAGCCC. Encoded protein: CASSVQVGSNQP. The whole CDR3 protein is CASSVQVGSNQPQHF.

On this clone itself: The CDR3 extends 3 residues past the end of the read, so its final part is completed from the germline J gene. This chain links TRBV20-1 with TRBJ2-7, with 8 bases lining up with TRBD2. V trimming: 5 bases; J trimming: 4 bases; junction bases outside the gene matches: 4. CDR1 and CDR2 from the germline V gene are DFQATT and SNEGSKA (reference sequence). CDR3 length: 12 amino acids. CDR3 DNA (partial): TGCAGTGCTCGGGCGGGGGGTTACGAG. Amino acids: CSARAGGYE. The entire CDR3 protein reads CSARAGGYEQYF.

Details on this clone: The observed sequence ends 3 residues before the CDR3 terminus, with the missing tail filled in from the germline J gene. The gene calls are TRBV20-1 and TRBJ2-5; 9 nucleotides align to TRBD2. Losses at the gene ends were 6 bases for V and 2 bases for J; bases not matched to a gene: 7. Germline V gene data show CDR1 as DFQATT and CDR2 as SNEGSKA (reference sequence). The CDR3 has 14 residues. CDR3 sequence reads: CSAGGGAGQETQYF. The CDR3 bases that were read are TGCAGTGCCGGCGGGGGGGCGGGGCAAGAGACC.

Of note for this clone: The read is 3 residues too short to cover the CDR3 end, so that end is filled in from the germline J gene. The chain is built from TRBV30 and TRBJ2-5, with D possibly being TRBD1 (5 bases). V lost 0 bases and J lost 3, with 8 bases in between. Germline CDR1 GTSNPN, CDR2 SVGIG (reference sequence). The CDR3 runs 13 residues. The CDR3 here is CAWSVRQKETQYF. The covered CDR3 bases are TGTGCCTGGAGTGTACGACAGAAAGAGACC.

Concerning this clone itself: The sequence runs out 3 residues before the end of the CDR3; the remainder is reconstructed from the germline J gene. V and J are TRBV3-1 (or the pseudogene TRBV3-2) and TRBJ2-7; TRBD1 matches 11 bases. CDR1 is LGHDT and CDR2 is YNNKEL in the germline V gene (reference sequence). This CDR3 is 15 amino acids long. V lost 6 bases to trimming and J lost 3 bases; unmatched junction nucleotides: 7. The CDR3 bases that were read are TGTGCCAGCAGAGAGGGACAGGGGGTATTCTACGAG. Translated: CASREGQGVFYE. The full CDR3 sequence reads CASREGQGVFYEQYF.

About this clone: Coverage ceases 3 residues before the CDR3 finishes, and the germline J gene fills in the end. The chain uses TRBV18 and TRBJ2-2; D perhaps matches TRBD1 (5 bases). The CDR3 is 16 amino acids. Deletions cut 1 base from V and 0 bases from J, with 9 bases between. Germline assignment: CDR1 KGHSH and CDR2 LQKENI. The DNA read from the CDR3 is TGTGCCAGCTCACCACAGCCAGGGACGAACACCGGGGAG. It specifies CASSPQPGTNTGE. The complete CDR3 reads CASSPQPGTNTGELFF.

Of note for this clone: The read is 3 residues too short to cover the CDR3 end, so that end is filled in from the germline J gene. V is TRBV5-5 and J is TRBJ2-7, with 8 nucleotides matching TRBD2. CDR1 and CDR2 from the germline V gene are SGHKS and YYEKEE (reference sequence). Trimming cost V 2 bases and J 1 base; bases outside gene matches: 2. This CDR3 region has 14 residues. CDR3 residues: CASSFGGGSYEQYF. The DNA read from the CDR3 is TGTGCCAGCAGCTTCGGGGGGGGGTCCTACGAG.